Listed below are T cell receptor beta chains from one sample, sequenced in a study of blood T cells in healthy people across ages. TCRdb used MiXCR to reprocess the 5' RACE reads, holding one entry per CDR3 protein. The data contain fewer than 1,000,000 distinct CDR3 sequences, around two fifths of them seen just once; the ten biggest clones take up roughly 18%. What was sequenced was blood. Receptor source: a man aged 55 to 70 in good health. CDR3s include the opening cysteine and the closing phenylalanine or tryptophan. The order of the fields is CDR3 protein, CDR3 DNA, J gene, D gene, V gene, clone size. A D gene is named only where the DNA matches it firmly. Only some rows state a clone size, as once, few, many or a class for expanded clones.

CASSPGRAPDQPQHF,TGTGCCAGCAGTCCAGGGCGGGCTCCTGATCAGCCCCAGCATTTT,TRBJ1-5,.,TRBV12-3/TRBV12-4,.
CASTRDRGGLRALHF,TGTGCCAGCACCCGGGACAGGGGGGGCCTGAGAGCCCTCCACTTT,TRBJ1-6,TRBD1,TRBV27,.
CAWSVGPGGYTF,TGTGCCTGGAGTGTAGGTCCGGGAGGCTACACCTTC,TRBJ1-2,.,TRBV30,few
CASSPAVLPIPLHF,TGTGCCAGCAGTCCCGCGGTCCTGCCCATTCCCCTCCACTTT,TRBJ1-6,.,TRBV12-3/TRBV12-4,few
CASSQVPRQGPGPAPRQETQYF,TGCGCCAGCAGCCAAGTCCCCAGACAGGGCCCAGGTCCTGCACCACGCCAAGAGACCCAGTACTTC,TRBJ2-5,TRBD1,TRBV4-3,.
CASSFVIGYEQYF,TGTGCCAGCAGTTTTGTAATTGGCTACGAGCAGTACTTC,TRBJ2-7,.,TRBV27,.
CASRGSGRTSTDTQYF,TGTGCCAGCAGGGGGTCAGGGAGAACTAGCACAGATACGCAGTATTTT,TRBJ2-3,.,TRBV6-2/TRBV6-3,few
CASSSRGQRDGYTF,TGTGCCAGCAGTTCTAGGGGGCAACGAGACGGCTACACCTTC,TRBJ1-2,TRBD1,TRBV27,.
CASSLNGGTGGEKLFF,TGTGCCAGCAGCTTAAACGGTGGGACAGGGGGCGAAAAACTGTTTTTT,TRBJ1-4,TRBD1,TRBV7-2,.
CASSELAGQTYEQYF,TGTGCCAGCAGTGAATTGGCGGGGCAGACCTACGAGCAGTACTTC,TRBJ2-7,.,TRBV6-1,.
CASSHGWGNEQFF,TGTGCCAGCAGCCACGGGTGGGGCAATGAGCAGTTCTTC,TRBJ2-1,.,TRBV7-2,few
CASSPRLAGSSYNEQYF,TGTGCCAGTAGCCCGAGACTAGCGGGGAGCTCCTACAATGAGCAGTACTTC,TRBJ2-7,TRBD2,TRBV5-6,.
CASSPTGTRGKQYF,TGTGCCAGCAGCCCAACCGGGACAAGGGGAAAGCAGTACTTC,TRBJ2-5,.,TRBV7-9,.
CASSCQTGGGETQYF,TGTGCCAGCAGTTGTCAGACCGGGGGCGGAGAGACCCAGTACTTC,TRBJ2-5,.,TRBV6-5,.
CSARANLGPTEQYF,TGCAGTGCTAGGGCGAACCTGGGACCCACCGAGCAGTACTTC,TRBJ2-7,.,TRBV20-1,few
CASSRSDTDTQYF,TGTGCCAGCAGTCGGTCAGACACAGATACGCAGTATTTT,TRBJ2-3,.,TRBV6-2/TRBV6-3,.
CASSSQPTGKDKNIQYF,TGTGCCAGCAGTTCCCAACCGACAGGGAAGGACAAAAACATTCAGTACTTC,TRBJ2-4,TRBD1,TRBV6-2/TRBV6-3,many
CASSLLGSAAMETQYF,TGTGCCAGCAGCCTCCTGGGTAGCGCGGCCATGGAGACCCAGTACTTC,TRBJ2-5,.,TRBV7-8,.
CASSQDQPTSGGVSYNEQFF,TGTGCCAGCAGCCAAGATCAACCGACTAGCGGGGGAGTTTCTTACAATGAGCAGTTCTTC,TRBJ2-1,TRBD2,TRBV14,.
CASSDQPGTGETYGYTF,TGTGCCAGCAGTGATCAACCCGGGACAGGGGAGACCTATGGCTACACCTTC,TRBJ1-2,TRBD1,TRBV6-1,few
CASSLAGLEAFF,TGCGCCAGCAGCTTGGCCGGTTTGGAAGCTTTCTTT,TRBJ1-1,.,TRBV5-1,.
CSARVAGLMNTEAFF,TGCAGTGCTAGAGTGGCGGGACTAATGAACACTGAAGCTTTCTTT,TRBJ1-1,.,TRBV20-1,.
CASSWGDRVHEQYF,TGCGCCAGCAGCTGGGGAGACAGGGTCCACGAGCAGTACTTC,TRBJ2-7,TRBD1,TRBV5-1,.
CASSQRILTDTQYF,TGCGCCAGCAGCCAAAGGATCCTCACAGATACGCAGTATTTT,TRBJ2-3,.,TRBV4-3,.
CASGPRGWADSNQPQHF,TGTGCCAGCGGTCCTAGGGGCTGGGCCGATAGCAATCAGCCCCAGCATTTT,TRBJ1-5,.,TRBV12-3/TRBV12-4,.
CASSSAGAPPDTQYF,TGTGCCAGCAGCTCCGCGGGGGCCCCTCCAGATACGCAGTATTTT,TRBJ2-3,.,TRBV5-4,.
CASTRGSTYEQYF,TGTGCCAGCACACGGGGGAGTACCTACGAGCAGTACTTC,TRBJ2-7,.,TRBV28,.
CSARASGGAQYF,TGCAGTGCTAGGGCCAGCGGCGGGGCGCAGTATTTT,TRBJ2-3,.,TRBV20-1,many
CAITLQLNSPLHF,TGTGCCATCACCCTCCAGCTTAATTCACCCCTCCACTTT,TRBJ1-6,.,TRBV10-3,.
CASSAISGQISNYGYTF,TGTGCCAGCAGCGCCATATCGGGACAGATCTCTAACTATGGCTACACCTTC,TRBJ1-2,TRBD1,TRBV9,.
CAWSRPAVYQETQYF,TGTGCCTGGAGCAGGCCAGCGGTGTACCAAGAGACCCAGTACTTC,TRBJ2-5,.,TRBV30,.
CASSLNREINTEAFF,TGTGCCAGCAGTTTAAACCGGGAAATCAACACTGAAGCTTTCTTT,TRBJ1-1,.,TRBV11-2,.
CASSQGSSNSPLHF,TGCGCCAGCAGCCAAGGTTCATCTAATTCACCCCTCCACTTT,TRBJ1-6,.,TRBV4-1,many
CASSSDRVGFYGYTF,TGTGCCAGCAGCTCGGACAGGGTCGGTTTCTATGGCTACACCTTC,TRBJ1-2,TRBD1,TRBV7-2,.
CSARGWREGTQYF,TGCAGTGCTAGGGGCTGGAGAGAGGGGACCCAGTACTTC,TRBJ2-5,.,TRBV20-1,.
CAIRGQVGYTF,TGTGCCATCAGGGGACAAGTCGGCTACACCTTC,TRBJ1-2,.,TRBV10-3,.
CASSYSGQDLHF,TGTGCCAGCAGTTACTCGGGACAGGACCTCCACTTT,TRBJ1-6,TRBD1,TRBV6-5,.
CASSARQGVGETQYF,TGTGCCAGCAGCGCCCGACAGGGCGTGGGGGAGACCCAGTACTTC,TRBJ2-5,TRBD1,TRBV11-3,.
CASSVYRGLETQYF,TGTGCCAGCAGCGTCTACAGGGGGCTTGAGACCCAGTACTTC,TRBJ2-5,TRBD1,TRBV11-2,few
CASRDRGRNTEAFF,TGTGCCAGCAGGGACAGGGGAAGGAACACTGAAGCTTTCTTT,TRBJ1-1,TRBD1,TRBV2,.
CASIGRGGTDTQYF,TGTGCCAGCATCGGGCGGGGGGGCACAGATACGCAGTATTTT,TRBJ2-3,TRBD2,TRBV6-6,.
CAISELAGTDTQYF,TGTGCCATCAGTGAACTAGCGGGGACAGATACGCAGTATTTT,TRBJ2-3,TRBD2,TRBV10-3,many
CSVQTGRRNEQYF,TGCAGCGTGCAGACAGGGAGAAGGAACGAGCAGTACTTC,TRBJ2-7,TRBD1,TRBV29-1,.
CASSFIPPGVGTGELFF,TGTGCCAGCAGCTTTATCCCCCCGGGGGTGGGAACCGGGGAGCTGTTTTTT,TRBJ2-2,.,TRBV7-3,.
CASSLVRGQNEQFF,TGTGCCAGCAGCTTAGTCAGGGGGCAGAATGAGCAGTTCTTC,TRBJ2-1,TRBD1,TRBV7-2,.
CASSTGDGYTF,TGTGCCAGCAGTACAGGGGACGGCTACACCTTC,TRBJ1-2,TRBD1,TRBV6-2/TRBV6-3,few
CASSQDWGAGANVLTF,TGCGCCAGCAGCCAAGATTGGGGAGCTGGGGCCAACGTCCTGACTTTC,TRBJ2-6,.,TRBV4-3,few
CASSLGELPLEQFF,TGTGCCAGCAGCTTAGGTGAACTACCCCTGGAGCAGTTCTTC,TRBJ2-1,.,TRBV7-8,.
CASSRGQFGRETQYF,TGTGCCAGCTCAAGAGGACAGTTCGGGCGGGAGACCCAGTACTTC,TRBJ2-5,.,TRBV18,.